This T cell receptor (beta chain) emerged from a study of cytomegalovirus exposure and HLA in healthy donors. Study outcomes and limitations: With further analysis later on, most CMV-associated TCR beta chains appeared HLA-restricted. Most of the TCR beta V segments (in an earlier analysis) were productive either about 90% or about 30% of the time. Both high specificity and high sensitivity reportedly marked the classifier's diagnosis of cytomegalovirus status.

The PCR contained 60 Vbeta and 13 Jbeta primers. Assay used: immunoSEQ multiplex PCR; TCRdb lists only in-frame clones, some missing. The repertoire holds more than 80,000 clones, with 86% as singletons. The length of the CDR3 is 17 residues. V lost 1 base, J lost 1 base, and 7 bases stayed unmatched. The V gene's germline CDR1 is SEHNR and CDR2 FQNEAQ (reference sequence). This clone was seen once. Antigen: not known. This chain connects TRBV7-9 to TRBJ2-1, with 7 bases aligning to TRBD2. This TCR was recovered from a man younger than 40 in good health and CMV-seropositive. The sample was PBMCs. The CDR3 region is CASSLVKTSISYNEQFF. The CDR3 bases are TGTGCCAGCAGCTTAGTCAAGACTAGCATATCCTACAATGAGCAGTTCTTC.